A single count supports the clone carrying this T cell receptor (beta chain). This sample stems from a study of brain T cells in children with intractable seizures. CDR3 size: 13 residues. Germline V CDR1 and CDR2: SGHKS, YYEKEE (reference sequence). V shed 0 bases and J shed 8 bases, with 11 bases lying between them. Time point specified: blood from clinic visit 5 months post-surgery; TSC patient then seizure free. Sequencing was limited to surgery cases with top T cell transcript signatures in brain tissue. Sequenced by immunoSEQ multiplex PCR; TCRdb stores in-frame clones only, minus some. The sample lists about 340,000 clones, 93% seen once, with 5.7% in the top ten.

Sequences were derived from peripheral blood, sampled 4 to 5 months after surgery. This receptor was obtained from a boy less than two years old with tuberous sclerosis and intractable seizures. The V and J genes are TRBV5-5 and TRBJ1-1; D remains unclear. The CDR3 nucleotides read TGTGCCAGCAGCTTGGGCGGGCACGGGGAAGCTTTCTTT. This sequence encodes CASSLGGHGEAFF. The whole variable domain, filled in from reference TRBV5-5 and TRBJ1-1, reads DAGVTQSPTHLIKTRGQQVTLRCSPISGHKSVSWYQQVLGQGPQFIFQYYEKEERGRGNFPDRFSARQFPNYSSELNVNALLLGDSALYLCASSLGGHGEAFFGQGTRLTVV.